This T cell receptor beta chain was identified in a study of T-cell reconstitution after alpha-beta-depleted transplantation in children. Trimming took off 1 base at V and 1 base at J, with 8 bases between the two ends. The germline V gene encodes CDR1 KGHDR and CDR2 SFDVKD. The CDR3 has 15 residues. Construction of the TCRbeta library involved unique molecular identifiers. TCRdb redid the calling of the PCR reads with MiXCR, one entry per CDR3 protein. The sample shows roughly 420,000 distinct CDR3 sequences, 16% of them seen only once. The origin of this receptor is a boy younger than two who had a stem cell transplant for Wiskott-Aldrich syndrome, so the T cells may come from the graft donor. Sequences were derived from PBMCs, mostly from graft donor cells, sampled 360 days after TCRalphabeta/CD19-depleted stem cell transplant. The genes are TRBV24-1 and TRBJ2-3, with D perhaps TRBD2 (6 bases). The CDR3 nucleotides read TGTGCCACCAGTGATTTATCGGGGGGCACAGATACGCAGTATTTT. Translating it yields CATSDLSGGTDTQYF.